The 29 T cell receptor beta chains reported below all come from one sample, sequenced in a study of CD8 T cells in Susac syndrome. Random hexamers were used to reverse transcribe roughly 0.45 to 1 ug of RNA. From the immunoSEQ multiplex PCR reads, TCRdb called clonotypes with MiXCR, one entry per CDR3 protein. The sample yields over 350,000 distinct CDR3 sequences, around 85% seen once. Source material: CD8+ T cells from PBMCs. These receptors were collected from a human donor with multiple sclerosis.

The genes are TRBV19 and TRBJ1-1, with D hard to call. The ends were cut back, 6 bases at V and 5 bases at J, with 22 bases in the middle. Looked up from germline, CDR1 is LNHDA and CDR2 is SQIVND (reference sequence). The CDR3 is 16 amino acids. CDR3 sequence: CASRSREGGEYTEAFF. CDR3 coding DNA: TGTGCCAGTAGGAGTCGGGAGGGAGGTGAGTATACTGAAGCTTTCTTT. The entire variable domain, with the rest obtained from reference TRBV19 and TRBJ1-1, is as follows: DGGITQSPKYLFRKEGQNVTLSCEQNLNHDAMYWYRQDPGQGLRLIYYSQIVNDFQKGDIAEGYSVSREKKESFPLTVTSAQKNPTAFYLCASRSREGGEYTEAFFGQGTRLTVV.

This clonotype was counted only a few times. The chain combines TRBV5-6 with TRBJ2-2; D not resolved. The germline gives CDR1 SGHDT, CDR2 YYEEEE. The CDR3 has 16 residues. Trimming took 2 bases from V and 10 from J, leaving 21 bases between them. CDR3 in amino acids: CASSFDVTSDPVELFF. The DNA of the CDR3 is TGTGCCAGCAGCTTTGACGTCACATCGGACCCCGTGGAGCTGTTTTTT. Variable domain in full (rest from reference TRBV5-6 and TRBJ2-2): DAGVTQSPTHLIKTRGQQVTLRCSPKSGHDTVSWYQQALGQGPQFIFQYYEEEERQRGNFPDRFSGHQFPNYSSELNVNALLLGDSALYLCASSFDVTSDPVELFFGEGSRLTVL.

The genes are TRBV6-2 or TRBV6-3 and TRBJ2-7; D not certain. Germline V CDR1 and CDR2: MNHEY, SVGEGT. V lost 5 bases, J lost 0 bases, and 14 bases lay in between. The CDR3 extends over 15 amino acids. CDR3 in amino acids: CASSLGRVSSYEQYF. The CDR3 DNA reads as TGTGCCAGCAGTCTAGGACGGGTGAGCTCCTACGAGCAGTACTTC.

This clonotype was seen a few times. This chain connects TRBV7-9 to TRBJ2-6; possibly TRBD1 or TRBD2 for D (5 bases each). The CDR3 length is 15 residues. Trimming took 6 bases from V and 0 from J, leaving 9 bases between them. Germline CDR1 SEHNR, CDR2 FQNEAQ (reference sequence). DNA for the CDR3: TGTGCCAGCAGTTCCGGGACCTCTGGGGCCAACGTCCTGACTTTC. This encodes CASSSGTSGANVLTF.

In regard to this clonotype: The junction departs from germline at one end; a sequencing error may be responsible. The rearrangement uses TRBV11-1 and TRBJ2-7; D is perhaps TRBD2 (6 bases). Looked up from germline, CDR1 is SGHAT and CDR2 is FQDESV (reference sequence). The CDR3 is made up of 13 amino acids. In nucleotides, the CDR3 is TGTGCCAACAGCTCGACTAGCTCCTACGAGCAGTACTTC. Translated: CANSSTSSYEQYF.

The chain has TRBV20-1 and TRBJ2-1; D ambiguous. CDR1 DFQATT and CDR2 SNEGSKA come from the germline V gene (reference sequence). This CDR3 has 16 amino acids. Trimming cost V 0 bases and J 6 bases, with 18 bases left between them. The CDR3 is CSARDRMGIRANEQFF. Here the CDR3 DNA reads TGCAGTGCTAGAGATCGTATGGGGATTCGGGCCAATGAGCAGTTCTTC.

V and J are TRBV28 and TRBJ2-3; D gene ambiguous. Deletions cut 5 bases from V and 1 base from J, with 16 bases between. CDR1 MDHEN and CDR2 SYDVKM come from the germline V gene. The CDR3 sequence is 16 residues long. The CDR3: CASSPSDDRGTDTQYF. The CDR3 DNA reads TGTGCCAGCAGTCCTTCGGACGACCGCGGCACAGATACGCAGTATTTT.

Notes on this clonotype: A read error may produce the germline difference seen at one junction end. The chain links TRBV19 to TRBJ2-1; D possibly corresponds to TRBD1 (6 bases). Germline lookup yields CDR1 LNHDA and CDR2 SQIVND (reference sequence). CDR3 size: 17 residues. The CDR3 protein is CASSMGNRASSYNEQFF. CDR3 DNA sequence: TGTGCCAGTAGTATGGGGAACAGGGCAAGCTCCTACAATGAGCAGTTTTTC.

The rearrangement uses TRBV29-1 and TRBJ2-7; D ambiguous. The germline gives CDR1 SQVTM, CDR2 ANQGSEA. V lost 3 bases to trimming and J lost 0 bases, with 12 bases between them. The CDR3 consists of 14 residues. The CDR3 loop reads CSVEGSFPSYEQYF. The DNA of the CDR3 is TGCAGCGTTGAGGGCAGCTTCCCCTCCTACGAGCAGTACTTC.

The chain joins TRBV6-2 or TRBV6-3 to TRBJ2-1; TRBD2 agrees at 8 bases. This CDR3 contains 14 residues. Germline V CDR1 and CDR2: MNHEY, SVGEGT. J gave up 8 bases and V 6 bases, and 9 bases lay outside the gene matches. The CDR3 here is CASSWTGGEHEQFF. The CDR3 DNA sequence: TGTGCCAGCAGCTGGACGGGGGGGGAGCATGAGCAGTTCTTC.

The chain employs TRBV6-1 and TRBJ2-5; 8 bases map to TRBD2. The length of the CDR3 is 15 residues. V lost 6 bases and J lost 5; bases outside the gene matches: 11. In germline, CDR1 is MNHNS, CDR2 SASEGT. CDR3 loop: CASRSREGVAETQYF. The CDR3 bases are TGTGCCAGCAGATCCCGGGAGGGGGTTGCCGAGACCCAGTACTTC.

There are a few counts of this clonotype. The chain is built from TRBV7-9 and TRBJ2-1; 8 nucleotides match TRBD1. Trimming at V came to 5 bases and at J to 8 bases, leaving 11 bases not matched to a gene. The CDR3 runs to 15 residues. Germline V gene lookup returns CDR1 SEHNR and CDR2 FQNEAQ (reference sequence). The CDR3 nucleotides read TGTGCCAGCAGCATACTACGGACAGGGCGCTATGAGCAGTTCTTC. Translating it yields CASSILRTGRYEQFF.

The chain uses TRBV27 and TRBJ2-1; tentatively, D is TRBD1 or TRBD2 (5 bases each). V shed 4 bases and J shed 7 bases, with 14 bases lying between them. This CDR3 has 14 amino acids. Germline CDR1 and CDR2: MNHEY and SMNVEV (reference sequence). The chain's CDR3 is CASSYGGRGNEQFF. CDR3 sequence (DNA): TGTGCCAGCAGTTATGGGGGAAGAGGGAATGAGCAGTTCTTC.

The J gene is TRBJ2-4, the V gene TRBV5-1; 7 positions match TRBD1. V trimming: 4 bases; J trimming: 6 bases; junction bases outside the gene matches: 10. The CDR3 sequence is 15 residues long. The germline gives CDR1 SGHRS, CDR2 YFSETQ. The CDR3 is CASSERAGGRNIQYF. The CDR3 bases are TGCGCCAGCAGCGAGCGCGCAGGGGGAAGAAACATTCAGTACTTC. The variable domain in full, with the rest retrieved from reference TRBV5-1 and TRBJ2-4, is KAGVTQTPRYLIKTRGQQVTLSCSPISGHRSVSWYQQTPGQGLQFLFEYFSETQRNKGNFPGRFSGRQFSNSRSEMNVSTLELGDSALYLCASSERAGGRNIQYFGAGTRLSVL.

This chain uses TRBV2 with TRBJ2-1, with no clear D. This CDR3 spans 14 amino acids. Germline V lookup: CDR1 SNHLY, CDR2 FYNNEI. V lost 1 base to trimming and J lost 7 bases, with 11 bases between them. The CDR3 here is CASSEGPSWNEQFF. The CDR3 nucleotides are TGTGCCAGCAGTGAAGGCCCTTCCTGGAATGAGCAGTTCTTC.

The CDR3 loop is CASSDRWTGVGYTF. CDR3 DNA sequence: TGTGCCAGCAGTGACAGGTGGACAGGGGTTGGCTACACCTTC. The chain links TRBV2 to TRBJ1-2; 9 positions match TRBD1. Germline trimming cut 3 bases from V and 7 bases from J; bases unmatched to any gene: 6. From germline, CDR1 is SNHLY and CDR2 FYNNEI. The CDR3 runs to 14 residues.

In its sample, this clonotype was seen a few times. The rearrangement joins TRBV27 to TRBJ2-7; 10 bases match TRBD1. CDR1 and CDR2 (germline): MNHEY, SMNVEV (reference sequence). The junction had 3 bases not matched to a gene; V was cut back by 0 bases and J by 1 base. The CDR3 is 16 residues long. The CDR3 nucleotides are TGTGCCAGCAGTTTATCTGGACAGGGGGATTCCTACGAGCAGTACTTC. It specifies CASSLSGQGDSYEQYF.

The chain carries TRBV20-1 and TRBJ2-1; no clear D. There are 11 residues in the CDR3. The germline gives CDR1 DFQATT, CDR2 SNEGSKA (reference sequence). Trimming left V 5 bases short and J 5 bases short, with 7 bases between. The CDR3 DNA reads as TGCAGTGCTGGTCGGGACAATGAGCAGTTCTTC. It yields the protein CSAGRDNEQFF.

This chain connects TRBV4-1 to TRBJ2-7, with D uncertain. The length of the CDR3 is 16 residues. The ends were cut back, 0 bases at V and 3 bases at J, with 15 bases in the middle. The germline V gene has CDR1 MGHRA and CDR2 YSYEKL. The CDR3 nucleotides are TGCGCCAGCAGCCAAGAGAAAAAGGACCGGCTCTACGAGCAGTACTTC. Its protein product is CASSQEKKDRLYEQYF.

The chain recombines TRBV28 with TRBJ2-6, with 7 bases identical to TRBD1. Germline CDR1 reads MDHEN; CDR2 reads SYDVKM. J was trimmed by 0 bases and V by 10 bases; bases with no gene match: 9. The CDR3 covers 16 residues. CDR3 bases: TGTGCCACGGGGACAGCGATGTCCTCTGGGGCCAACGTCCTGACTTTC. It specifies CATGTAMSSGANVLTF.

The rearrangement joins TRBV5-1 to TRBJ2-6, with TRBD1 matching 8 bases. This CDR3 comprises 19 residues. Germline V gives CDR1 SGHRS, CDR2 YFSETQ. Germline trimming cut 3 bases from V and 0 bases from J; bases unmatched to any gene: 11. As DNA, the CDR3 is TGCGCCAGCAGCTCACCCGGACAGGGCGAAAGCTCTGGGGCCAACGTCCTGACTTTC. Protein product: CASSSPGQGESSGANVLTF.

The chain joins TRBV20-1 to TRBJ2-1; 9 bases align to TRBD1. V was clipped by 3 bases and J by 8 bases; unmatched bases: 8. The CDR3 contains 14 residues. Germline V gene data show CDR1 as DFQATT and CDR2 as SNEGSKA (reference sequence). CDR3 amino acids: CSARSRDRVDEQFF. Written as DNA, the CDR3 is TGCAGTGCTAGGTCCCGGGACAGGGTCGATGAGCAGTTCTTC.

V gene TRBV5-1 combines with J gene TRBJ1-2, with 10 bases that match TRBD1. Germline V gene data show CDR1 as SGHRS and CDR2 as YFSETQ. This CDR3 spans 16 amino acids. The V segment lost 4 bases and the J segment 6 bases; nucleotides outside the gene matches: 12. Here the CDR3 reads CASSQYRQGASNGYTF. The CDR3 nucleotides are TGCGCCAGCAGCCAATACCGACAGGGGGCGAGTAATGGCTACACCTTC.

For the CDR3, the DNA is TGTGCCAGCAGTTACACGCTAGCGGGAGGCCTCCCCGACGAGCAGTACTTC. The encoded protein is CASSYTLAGGLPDEQYF. The chain employs TRBV6-5 and TRBJ2-7; 11 nucleotides align to TRBD2. CDR1 and CDR2 from the germline V gene are MNHEY and SVGAGI. With 2 bases clipped from V and 5 bases from J, the junction kept 11 bases outside the gene matches. The CDR3 totals 17 residues.

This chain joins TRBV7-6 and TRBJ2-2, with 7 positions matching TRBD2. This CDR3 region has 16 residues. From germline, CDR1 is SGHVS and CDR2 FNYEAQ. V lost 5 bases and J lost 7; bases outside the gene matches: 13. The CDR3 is CASSPVTRGLRGELFF. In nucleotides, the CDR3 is TGTGCCAGCAGCCCCGTTACCCGGGGACTACGCGGGGAGCTGTTTTTT.

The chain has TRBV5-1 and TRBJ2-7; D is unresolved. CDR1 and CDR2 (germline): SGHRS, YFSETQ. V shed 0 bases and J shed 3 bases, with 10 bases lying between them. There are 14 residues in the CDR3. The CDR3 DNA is TGCGCCAGCAGCTTGGTTGAGGTCGGCTACGAGCAGTACTTC. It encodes CASSLVEVGYEQYF.

CDR3 sequence: CASSSRGPEQYF. Written as DNA, the CDR3 is TGTGCCAGCAGTTCCAGGGGACCTGAGCAGTACTTC. The chain has TRBV27 and TRBJ2-7, with D perhaps TRBD1 (6 bases). Trimming shortened V by 4 bases and J by 7 bases, and 11 bases separated the two germline ends. The CDR3 spans 12 residues. The germline gives CDR1 MNHEY, CDR2 SMNVEV (reference sequence).

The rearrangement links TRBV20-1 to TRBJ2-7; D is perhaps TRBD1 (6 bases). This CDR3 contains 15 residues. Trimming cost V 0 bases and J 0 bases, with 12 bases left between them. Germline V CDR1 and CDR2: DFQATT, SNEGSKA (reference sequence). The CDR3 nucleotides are TGCAGTGCTAGAGATATATCGGACAGCTCCTACGAGCAGTACTTC. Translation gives CSARDISDSSYEQYF.

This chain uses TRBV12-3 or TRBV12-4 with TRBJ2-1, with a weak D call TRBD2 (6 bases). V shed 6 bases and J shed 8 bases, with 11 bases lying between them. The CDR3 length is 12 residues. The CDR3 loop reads CASSRSGYEQFF. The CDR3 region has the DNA TGTGCCAGCAGCCGTAGCGGATATGAGCAGTTCTTC.